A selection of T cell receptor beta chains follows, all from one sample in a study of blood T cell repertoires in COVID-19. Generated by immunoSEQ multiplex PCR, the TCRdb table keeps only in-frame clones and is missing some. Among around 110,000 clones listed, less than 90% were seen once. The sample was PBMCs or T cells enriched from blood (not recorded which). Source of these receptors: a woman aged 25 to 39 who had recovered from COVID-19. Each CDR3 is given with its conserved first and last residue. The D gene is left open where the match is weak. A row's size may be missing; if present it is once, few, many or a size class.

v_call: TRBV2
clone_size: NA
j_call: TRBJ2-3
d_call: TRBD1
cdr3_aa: CASRTGGTDTQYF
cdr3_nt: TGTGCCAGCAGGACAGGGGGGACAGATACGCAGTATTTT

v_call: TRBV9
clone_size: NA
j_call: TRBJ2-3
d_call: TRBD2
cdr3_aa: CASSASGSTDTQYF
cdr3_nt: TGTGCCAGCAGCGCTAGCGGGAGCACAGATACGCAGTATTTT

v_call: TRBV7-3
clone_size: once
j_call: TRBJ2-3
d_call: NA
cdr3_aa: CASSLKGVITDTQYF
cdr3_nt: TGTGCCAGCAGCTTAAAGGGGGTTATTACAGATACGCAGTATTTT

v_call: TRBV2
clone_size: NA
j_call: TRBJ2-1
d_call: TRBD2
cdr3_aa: CASSLTGTSAVF
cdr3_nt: TGTGCCAGCAGTTTAACCGGGACTAGCGCCGTCTTC

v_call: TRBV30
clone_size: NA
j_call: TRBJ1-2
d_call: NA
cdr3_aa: CAWSGGGVGYGYTF
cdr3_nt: TGTGCCTGGAGTGGGGGGGGAGTAGGCTATGGCTACACCTTC

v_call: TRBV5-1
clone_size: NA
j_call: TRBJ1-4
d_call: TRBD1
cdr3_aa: CASTSTGGFNEKLFF
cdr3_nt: TGCGCCAGCACCTCGACAGGGGGGTTTAATGAAAAACTGTTTTTT

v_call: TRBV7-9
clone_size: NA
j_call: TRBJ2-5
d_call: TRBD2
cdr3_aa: CASSFLRGEGTQYF
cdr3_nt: TGTGCCAGCAGCTTCCTCAGAGGGGAGGGGACCCAGTACTTC

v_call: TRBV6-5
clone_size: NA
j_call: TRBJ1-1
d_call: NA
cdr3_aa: CASSPRPRGTEAFF
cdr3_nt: TGTGCCAGCAGTCCCCGACCCCGGGGGACTGAAGCTTTCTTT

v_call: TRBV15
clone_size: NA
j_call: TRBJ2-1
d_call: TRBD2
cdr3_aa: CATSREREGHNEQFF
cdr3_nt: TGTGCCACCAGCAGAGAACGGGAGGGCCACAATGAGCAGTTCTTC

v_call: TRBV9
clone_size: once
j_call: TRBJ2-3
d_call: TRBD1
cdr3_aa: CASSVLTTGEDTQYF
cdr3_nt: TGTGCCAGCAGCGTTCTGACGACAGGGGAGGATACGCAGTATTTT

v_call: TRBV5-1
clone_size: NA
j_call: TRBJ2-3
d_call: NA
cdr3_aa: CASSSLAQNTDTQYF
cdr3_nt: TGCGCCAGCAGTTCTCTCGCACAGAACACAGATACGCAGTATTTT

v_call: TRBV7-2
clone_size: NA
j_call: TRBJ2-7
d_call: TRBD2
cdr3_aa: CASSLGLAGRVYEQYF
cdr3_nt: TGTGCCAGCAGCTTAGGACTAGCGGGAAGGGTCTACGAGCAGTACTTC